This passage covers 19 T cell receptor beta chains from one sample sequenced in a study of beta chain features in type 1 diabetes. cDNA synthesis used the whole RNA isolate, giving expressed TCRB sequences. Repertoires were generated with immunoSEQ multiplex PCR, while TCRdb's copy carries only in-frame clones and drops some. In the table there are about half a million clones, approximately 30% of which are singletons. Sequencing used naive CD4+ T cells from blood. Receptors originate from a man between 18 and 29 years old in good health.

The rearrangement links TRBV6-1 to TRBJ1-5; D perhaps matches TRBD1 (5 bases). The V gene's germline CDR1 is MNHNS and CDR2 SASEGT. This CDR3 is 14 amino acids long. V was cut by 4 bases and J by 7 bases, with 14 bases left in between. The CDR3 is CASSGEAGWQPQHF. CDR3 nucleotide sequence: TGTGCCAGCAGTGGGGAGGCAGGGTGGCAGCCCCAGCATTTT.

This clone was detected once. This CDR3 is also generated by other DNA sequences in the sample. The gene calls are TRBV30 and TRBJ2-3; TRBD1 might be the D (6 bases). Germline CDR1 and CDR2: GTSNPN and SVGIG (reference sequence). The CDR3 is made up of 13 amino acids. Deletions cut 1 base from V and 5 bases from J, with 10 bases between. The CDR3 is CAWSGTVGDTQYF. The CDR3 DNA follows: TGTGCCTGGAGTGGGACAGTCGGAGATACGCAGTATTTT.

This clone was recorded a few times. The rearrangement joins TRBV7-6 to TRBJ2-7; TRBD1 aligns across 7 bases. The J segment lost 2 bases and the V segment lost 1 base, leaving 8 bases of the junction unmatched. Germline CDR1 SGHVS, CDR2 FNYEAQ. CDR3 length: 16 amino acids. CDR3 coding DNA: TGTGCCAGCAGCTTAGGGACAGGTAAAGGCCCCTACGAGCAGTACTTC. This sequence encodes CASSLGTGKGPYEQYF.

This clone came up a few times. The chain recombines TRBV7-9 with TRBJ2-7, with D uncertain. CDR3 length: 11 amino acids. Germline V CDR1 and CDR2: SEHNR, FQNEAQ (reference sequence). V lost 4 bases and J 7 bases, leaving 8 bases between the germline ends. CDR3 in DNA: TGTGCCAGCAGCTCCGGAAGAGAGCAGTACTTC. Translated: CASSSGREQYF.

This clone appeared a few times. The chain uses TRBV25-1 and TRBJ2-5; D is possibly TRBD2 (6 bases). The CDR3 extends over 14 amino acids. Germline loops: CDR1 MGHDK, CDR2 SYGVNS. Between the trimmed V and J ends, which lost 4 bases and 4 bases, there was a span of 13 bases. The CDR3 DNA sequence: TGTGCCAGCAGTGCAACCGGGACTGTAGAGACCCAGTACTTC. Translating gives CASSATGTVETQYF.

The J gene is TRBJ2-6, the V gene TRBV20-1, with TRBD2 matching 7 bases. Germline assignment: CDR1 DFQATT and CDR2 SNEGSKA (reference sequence). The CDR3 totals 9 residues. With 5 bases clipped from V and 19 bases from J, the junction kept 5 bases outside the gene matches. Here the CDR3 reads CSAPSGGTF. In DNA form, the CDR3 reads TGCAGTGCTCCCTCGGGAGGAACTTTC.

This chain joins TRBV5-4 and TRBJ2-5, with D tentatively TRBD1 or TRBD2 (5 bases each). The CDR3 is made up of 18 amino acids. With 0 bases removed from V and 2 bases from J, the gap between germline ends came to 20 bases. Germline V CDR1 and CDR2: SGHNT, YYREEE (reference sequence). The DNA of the CDR3 is TGTGCCAGCAGCTTGGGGATCGGGACCGCGGGCGAACAAGAGACCCAGTACTTC. It encodes CASSLGIGTAGEQETQYF.

The chain uses TRBV19 and TRBJ1-2; the D is unclear. The V and J ends lost 6 bases and 4 bases respectively, with 12 bases between them. There are 13 residues in the CDR3. CDR1 and CDR2 (germline): LNHDA, SQIVND (reference sequence). CDR3 residues: CASRRSKFYGYTF. CDR3 bases: TGTGCCAGTAGAAGGAGCAAATTCTATGGCTACACCTTC.

V gene TRBV7-2 combines with J gene TRBJ2-7; the D is unclear. The germline V gene encodes CDR1 SGHTA and CDR2 FQGNSA. CDR3 length: 13 amino acids. The ends were cut back, 3 bases at V and 5 bases at J, with 11 bases in the middle. CDR3 DNA sequence: TGTGCCAGCAGCTTCCCGGGCAAAAACGAGCAGTACTTC. Amino acid sequence: CASSFPGKNEQYF.

In regard to this clone: One junction end does not reproduce the germline sequence, and a read error may be involved. The chain recombines TRBV4-3 with TRBJ2-4; 10 nucleotides agree with TRBD2. The CDR3 length is 15 residues. CDR1 and CDR2 (germline): LGHNA, YSLEER. The CDR3 loop is CAGSLLAGDFNIQYF. The CDR3 DNA sequence: TGCGCCGGCAGCCTCCTAGCGGGAGATTTCAACATTCAGTACTTC.

In its sample, this clone was seen a few times. This rearrangement joins TRBV29-1 to TRBJ2-7; maybe TRBD2 (5 bases). This CDR3 has 13 amino acids. Germline V gene data show CDR1 as SQVTM and CDR2 as ANQGSEA. The ends were cut back, 1 base at V and 7 bases at J, with 14 bases in the middle. CDR3 bases: TGCAGCGTTGAAGTGCTGGGTTGGGAGGAGCAGTACTTC. Protein product: CSVEVLGWEEQYF.

This clone was detected once. The rearrangement joins TRBV29-1 to TRBJ1-1; D possibly corresponds to TRBD1 (5 bases). The germline V gene encodes CDR1 SQVTM and CDR2 ANQGSEA. The CDR3 is 13 residues long. V was shortened by 6 bases and J by 4 bases, with 15 bases between the two germline ends. CDR3 nucleotide sequence: TGCAGCGTCAAACAGGCCCCGGGCACTGAAGCTTTCTTT. This translates into CSVKQAPGTEAFF.

The rearrangement links TRBV19 to TRBJ1-5; D gene ambiguous. Germline V CDR1 and CDR2: LNHDA, SQIVND (reference sequence). V was pared by 4 bases and J by 2 bases, with 9 bases between. This CDR3 is built from 14 residues. CDR3 sequence (DNA): TGTGCCAGTAGTACCTTGCACGGCAATCAGCCCCAGCATTTT. The encoded protein is CASSTLHGNQPQHF.

This clone was counted between two and nine times. The chain has TRBV30 and TRBJ1-2; the D is unclear. The V and J ends lost 5 bases and 2 bases respectively, with 18 bases between them. CDR1 GTSNPN and CDR2 SVGIG come from the germline V gene (reference sequence). There are 15 residues in the CDR3. In DNA, the CDR3 is TGTGCCTGGTCCGGCGAGGCCTACCGAAACTATGGCTACACCTTC. Amino acid sequence: CAWSGEAYRNYGYTF.

Written as DNA, the CDR3 is TGTGCCACCCGACTAGCGGAGGGGAATGAGCAGTTCTTC. It yields the protein CATRLAEGNEQFF. This chain links TRBV2 with TRBJ2-1; TRBD2 aligns across 9 bases. This CDR3 has 13 amino acids. From germline, CDR1 is SNHLY and CDR2 FYNNEI. The V gene end was trimmed by 10 bases and the J gene end by 7 bases; junction bases not matched to a gene: 8.

The rearrangement links TRBV7-6 to TRBJ2-1, with a possible D match to TRBD2 (6 bases). The V end lost 5 bases, the J end lost 3 bases, and 11 bases lay between the germline ends. The germline V gene encodes CDR1 SGHVS and CDR2 FNYEAQ. This CDR3 contains 14 residues. The CDR3 sequence: CASSPYGSYNEQFF. As DNA, the CDR3 is TGTGCCAGCAGCCCCTACGGGAGCTACAATGAGCAGTTCTTC.

This clone was counted between two and nine times. The V gene is TRBV7-9, the J gene TRBJ2-2, with 8 bases lining up with TRBD2. Trimming at V came to 5 bases and at J to 3 bases, leaving 5 bases not matched to a gene. There are 15 residues in the CDR3. Germline assignment: CDR1 SEHNR and CDR2 FQNEAQ (reference sequence). The CDR3 loop is CASSPSGGDTGELFF. CDR3 bases: TGTGCCAGCAGCCCCAGCGGGGGTGACACCGGGGAGCTGTTTTTT.

This clone came up a few times. This chain connects TRBV23-1 to TRBJ1-1; D ambiguous. TRBV23-1 is an ORF; its function is uncertain. V was clipped by 2 bases and J by 3 bases, with 7 bases between them. The CDR3 totals 13 residues. The CDR3 DNA sequence: TGCGCCAGCAGTCAAAAAGGGTACACTGAAGCTTTCTTT. Its protein product is CASSQKGYTEAFF.

This clone has more than one count but fewer than ten. The chain employs TRBV6-5 and TRBJ2-7, with D maybe TRBD1 (5 bases). The CDR3 sequence is 15 residues long. CDR1 is MNHEY, CDR2 SVGAGI, per germline. The ends were cut back, 0 bases at V and 3 bases at J, with 12 bases in the middle. Here the CDR3 DNA reads TGTGCCAGCAGTTACTCTGGGGCAGGGAACTACGAGCAGTACTTC. It encodes CASSYSGAGNYEQYF.